A selection of T cell receptor beta chains follows, all from one sample in a study of cytotoxic CD8 clonotypes in ibrutinib-treated CLL. Using immunoSEQ multiplex PCR, the repertoire was profiled, and TCRdb retains in-frame clones only, with some absent. The table shows around 310,000 clones, with 80% occurring only once. The sample was PBMCs, taken before ibrutinib treatment. The source of these receptors is a human donor with chronic lymphocytic leukemia. CDR3s include the opening cysteine and the closing phenylalanine or tryptophan. The order of the fields is clone size, D gene, J gene, V gene, CDR3 protein, CDR3 DNA. A D gene is named only where the DNA matches it firmly. Part of the rows lack a size; the others show once, few, many or a class for expanded clones.

.	TRBD1	TRBJ1-4	TRBV10-3	CAISATGGANEKLFF	TGTGCCATCAGTGCTACAGGGGGAGCTAATGAAAAACTGTTTTTT
.	TRBD1	TRBJ1-2	TRBV28	CASNSRTGNVYGYTF	TGTGCCAGCAATTCCAGGACAGGGAATGTATATGGCTACACCTTC
.	.	TRBJ1-1	TRBV30	CAWTTDLNTEAFF	TGTGCCTGGACGACAGATCTGAACACTGAAGCTTTCTTT
.	TRBD1	TRBJ1-1	TRBV23-1	CASGRGQMNTEAFF	TGCGCCAGCGGAAGGGGACAGATGAACACTGAAGCTTTCTTT
few	TRBD1	TRBJ2-7	TRBV30	CAWSAGQGPQYF	TGTGCCTGGAGTGCGGGACAGGGTCCTCAGTACTTC
.	TRBD1	TRBJ2-2	TRBV13	CASSPGTGGATGELFF	TGTGCCAGCAGCCCCGGGACAGGGGGTGCCACCGGGGAGCTGTTTTTT
few	TRBD2	TRBJ2-1	TRBV19	CASSPGRVAGAWEQFF	TGTGCCAGTAGTCCAGGGAGGGTAGCGGGAGCCTGGGAGCAGTTCTTC
few	TRBD2	TRBJ2-7	TRBV28	CASSPPSGSIYEQYF	TGTGCCAGCAGTCCCCCTAGCGGGAGTATCTACGAGCAGTACTTC
.	TRBD1	TRBJ2-7	TRBV20-1	CSAQTGSEQYF	TGCAGTGCTCAGACAGGGAGCGAGCAGTACTTC
.	.	TRBJ2-7	TRBV10-3	CAIQNRYEQYF	TGTGCCATCCAGAACCGCTACGAGCAGTACTTC
once	TRBD2	TRBJ2-3	TRBV5-1	CASSSGLAGAPDTQYF	TGCGCCAGCAGCTCGGGACTAGCGGGGGCCCCCGATACGCAGTATTTT
.	.	TRBJ1-3	TRBV25-1	CASTGGHSSGNTIYF	TGTGCCAGCACTGGAGGACACAGCTCTGGAAACACCATATATTTT
.	TRBD2	TRBJ2-2	TRBV19	CASSLGGGIAGELFF	TGTGCCAGTAGTCTCGGGGGAGGGATCGCCGGGGAGCTGTTTTTT
.	.	TRBJ2-6	TRBV27	CASSLGSGMGHGANVLTF	TGTGCCAGCAGTTTAGGCTCCGGTATGGGGCATGGGGCCAACGTCCTGACTTTC
.	TRBD1	TRBJ2-3	TRBV7-9	CASSLQEWTGEADTQYF	TGTGCCAGCAGCTTACAGGAGTGGACAGGGGAGGCAGATACGCAGTATTTT
.	TRBD2	TRBJ2-1	TRBV11-3	CASSSRTTSGRADEQFF	TGTGCCAGCAGCTCCCGAACGACTAGCGGGAGGGCCGATGAGCAGTTCTTC
.	.	TRBJ1-4	TRBV6-5	CASSYQSATNEKLFF	TGTGCCAGCAGTTACCAGAGTGCAACTAATGAAAAACTGTTTTTT
.	.	TRBJ2-7	TRBV5-4	CASSLGTYEQYF	TGTGCCAGCAGCTTGGGGACCTACGAGCAGTACTTC
once	TRBD1	TRBJ2-1	TRBV7-8	CASSTTRTGTGRGEQFF	TGTGCCAGCAGCACAACGCGGACCGGGACAGGGCGTGGTGAGCAGTTCTTC
.	TRBD1	TRBJ1-5	TRBV5-6	CASSLGTGRNQPQHF	TGTGCCAGCAGCTTGGGGACAGGACGCAATCAGCCCCAGCATTTT
.	.	TRBJ2-7	TRBV28	CASSPGSYEQYF	TGTGCCAGCAGCCCGGGGTCTTACGAGCAGTACTTC
.	.	TRBJ1-4	TRBV7-8	CASRPPSGRGYEKLFF	TGTGCCAGCAGACCTCCTTCAGGCCGAGGGTATGAAAAACTGTTTTTT
.	.	TRBJ1-5	TRBV9	CASSATGLNQPQHF	TGTGCCAGCAGCGCCACAGGTTTAAATCAGCCCCAGCATTTT
.	.	TRBJ2-3	TRBV5-1	CASSLPGRQYF	TGCGCCAGCAGCTTGCCTGGAAGACAGTATTTT
.	.	TRBJ1-4	TRBV7-9	CASSLVATVEKLFF	TGTGCCAGCAGCTTAGTTGCCACGGTGGAAAAACTGTTTTTT
once	TRBD1	TRBJ2-5	TRBV28	CASRNTGGSETQYF	TGTGCCAGCAGAAATACAGGGGGCTCGGAGACCCAGTACTTC
.	TRBD2	TRBJ2-2	TRBV30	CAWSVVRASGTGELFF	TGTGCCTGGAGTGTAGTACGGGCTAGCGGGACCGGGGAGCTGTTTTTT
.	.	TRBJ2-3	TRBV25-1	CASKGTSYTDTQYF	TGTGCCAGCAAAGGGACATCTTACACAGATACGCAGTATTTT
once	.	TRBJ2-3	TRBV4-3	CASSPAKHTDTQYF	TGCGCCAGCAGCCCGGCTAAACACACAGATACGCAGTATTTT
.	.	TRBJ2-7	TRBV6-1	CASSGRWDSYEQYF	TGTGCCAGCAGTGGCCGGTGGGACTCCTACGAGCAGTACTTC
.	.	TRBJ2-5	TRBV4-2	CASSRLGRETQYF	TGTGCCAGCAGCCGCCTCGGTCGGGAGACCCAGTACTTC
.	.	TRBJ2-1	TRBV6-6	CASSPIVGNEQFF	TGTGCCAGCAGCCCTATCGTAGGCAATGAGCAGTTCTTC
.	.	TRBJ1-1	TRBV29-1	CSAKTNRDTEAFF	TGCAGCGCCAAGACGAATAGGGACACTGAAGCTTTCTTT
.	TRBD2	TRBJ2-1	TRBV5-1	CASSEGLAGAYNEQFF	TGCGCCAGCAGCGAAGGACTAGCGGGAGCCTACAATGAGCAGTTCTTC
few	TRBD1	TRBJ1-5	TRBV4-1	CASSQGQGNQPQHF	TGCGCCAGCAGCCAGGGACAGGGCAATCAGCCCCAGCATTTT
.	TRBD2	TRBJ2-2	TRBV7-8	CASSYPGLANTGELFF	TGTGCCAGCAGCTACCCGGGACTAGCGAACACCGGGGAGCTGTTTTTT
.	TRBD2	TRBJ2-2	TRBV28	CASSLEYREGYTGELFF	TGTGCCAGCAGTTTAGAATACCGGGAGGGTTACACCGGGGAGCTGTTTTTT
.	TRBD2	TRBJ2-1	TRBV28	CASSQGTSFYDEQFF	TGTGCCAGCAGCCAAGGGACTAGTTTTTACGATGAGCAGTTCTTC
.	.	TRBJ1-2	TRBV28	CASSLSLSPDRNYGYTF	TGTGCCAGCAGTTTGTCACTCTCCCCCGACAGAAACTATGGCTACACCTTC